The T cell receptor beta chain under discussion was sequenced for a study of cytotoxic CD8 clonotypes in ibrutinib-treated CLL. In its sample, this clone was seen once. The data were produced by immunoSEQ multiplex PCR, yet TCRdb's version contains in-frame clones alone and is incomplete. The table has about 160,000 clones, more than 75% seen once. The sequence derives from a human donor with chronic lymphocytic leukemia. The sequencing used PBMCs, collected after 12 months of ibrutinib treatment.

CDR3 sequence: CAISEAQILAKNIQYF. The CDR3 nucleotides are TGTGCCATCAGTGAAGCCCAGATCCTAGCCAAAAACATTCAGTACTTC. The gene calls are TRBV10-3 and TRBJ2-4; no clear D gene. Trimming pared 3 bases from V and 0 bases from J, leaving 12 bases between. From germline, CDR1 is ENHRY and CDR2 SYGVKD. The CDR3 covers 16 residues.